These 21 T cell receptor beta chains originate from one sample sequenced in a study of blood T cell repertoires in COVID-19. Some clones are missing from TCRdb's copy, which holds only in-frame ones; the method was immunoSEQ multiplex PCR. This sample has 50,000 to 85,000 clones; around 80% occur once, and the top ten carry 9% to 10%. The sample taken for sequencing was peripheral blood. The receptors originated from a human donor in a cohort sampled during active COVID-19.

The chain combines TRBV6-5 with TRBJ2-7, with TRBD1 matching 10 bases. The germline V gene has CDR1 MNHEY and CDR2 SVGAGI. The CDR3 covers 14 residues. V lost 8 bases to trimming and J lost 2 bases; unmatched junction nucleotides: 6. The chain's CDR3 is CASGDRGGTYEQYF. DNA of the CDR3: TGTGCCAGCGGGGACAGGGGAGGAACCTACGAGCAGTACTTC.

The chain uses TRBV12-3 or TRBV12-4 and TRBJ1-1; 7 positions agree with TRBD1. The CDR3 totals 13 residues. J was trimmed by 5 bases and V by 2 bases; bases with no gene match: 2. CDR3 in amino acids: CASSLKQGTEAFF. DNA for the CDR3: TGTGCCAGCAGTTTAAAACAGGGGACTGAAGCTTTCTTT.

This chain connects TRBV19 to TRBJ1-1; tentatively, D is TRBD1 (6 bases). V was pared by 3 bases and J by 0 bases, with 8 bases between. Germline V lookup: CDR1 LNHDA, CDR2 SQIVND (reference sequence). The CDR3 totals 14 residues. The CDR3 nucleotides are TGTGCCAGTAGTATCCAGGGGATGAACACTGAAGCTTTCTTT. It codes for CASSIQGMNTEAFF.

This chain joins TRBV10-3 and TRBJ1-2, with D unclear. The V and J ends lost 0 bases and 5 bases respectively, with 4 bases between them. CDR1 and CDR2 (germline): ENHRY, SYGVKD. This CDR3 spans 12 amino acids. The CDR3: CAISESSYGYTF. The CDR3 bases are TGTGCCATCAGTGAGTCGAGTTATGGCTACACCTTC.

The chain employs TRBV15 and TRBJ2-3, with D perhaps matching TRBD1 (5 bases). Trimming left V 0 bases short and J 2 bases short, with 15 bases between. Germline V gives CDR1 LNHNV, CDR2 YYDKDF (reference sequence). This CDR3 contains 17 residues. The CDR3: CATSRDDGQGYTDTQYF. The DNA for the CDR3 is TGTGCCACCAGCAGAGATGATGGGCAGGGATACACAGATACGCAGTATTTT.

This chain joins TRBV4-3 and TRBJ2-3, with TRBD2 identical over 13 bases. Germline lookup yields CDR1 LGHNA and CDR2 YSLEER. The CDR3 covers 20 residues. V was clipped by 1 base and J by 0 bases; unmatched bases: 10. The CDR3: CASSQVSLAGGAPSTDTQYF. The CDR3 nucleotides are TGCGCCAGCAGCCAAGTGTCACTAGCGGGAGGGGCTCCAAGCACAGATACGCAGTATTTT.

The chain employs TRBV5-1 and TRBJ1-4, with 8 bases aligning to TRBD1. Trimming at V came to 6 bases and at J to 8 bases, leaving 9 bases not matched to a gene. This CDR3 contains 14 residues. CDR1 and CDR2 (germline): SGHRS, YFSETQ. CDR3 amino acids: CASTTDRVGEKLFF. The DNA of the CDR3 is TGCGCCAGCACAACGGACAGGGTTGGAGAAAAACTGTTTTTT. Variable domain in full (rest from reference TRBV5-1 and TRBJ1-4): KAGVTQTPRYLIKTRGQQVTLSCSPISGHRSVSWYQQTPGQGLQFLFEYFSETQRNKGNFPGRFSGRQFSNSRSEMNVSTLELGDSALYLCASTTDRVGEKLFFGSGTQLSVL.

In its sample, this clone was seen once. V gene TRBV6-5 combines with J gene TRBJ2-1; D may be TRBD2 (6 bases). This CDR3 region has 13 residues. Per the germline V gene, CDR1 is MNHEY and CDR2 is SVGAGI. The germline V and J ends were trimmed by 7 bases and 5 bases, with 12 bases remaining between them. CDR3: CASIAGRDNEQFF. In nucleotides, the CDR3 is TGTGCCAGCATTGCGGGAAGGGACAATGAGCAGTTCTTC.

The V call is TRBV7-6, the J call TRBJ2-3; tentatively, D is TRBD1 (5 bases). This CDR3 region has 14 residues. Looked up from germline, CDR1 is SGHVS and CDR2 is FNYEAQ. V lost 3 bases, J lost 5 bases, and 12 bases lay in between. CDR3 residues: CASSFQGSRDTQYF. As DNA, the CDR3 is TGTGCCAGCAGCTTCCAGGGTTCGAGAGATACGCAGTATTTT.

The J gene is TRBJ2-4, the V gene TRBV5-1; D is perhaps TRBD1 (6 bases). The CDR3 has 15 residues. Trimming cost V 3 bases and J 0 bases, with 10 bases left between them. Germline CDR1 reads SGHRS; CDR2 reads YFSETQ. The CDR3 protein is CASSSTGIAKNIQYF. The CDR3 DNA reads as TGCGCCAGCAGCTCAACAGGGATAGCCAAAAACATTCAGTACTTC.

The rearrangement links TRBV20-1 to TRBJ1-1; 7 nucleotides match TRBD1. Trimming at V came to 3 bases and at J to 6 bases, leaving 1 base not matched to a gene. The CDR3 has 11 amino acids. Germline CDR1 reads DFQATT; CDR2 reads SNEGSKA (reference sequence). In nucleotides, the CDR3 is TGCAGTGCTAGTGACAGGGCTGAAGCTTTCTTT. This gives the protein CSASDRAEAFF.

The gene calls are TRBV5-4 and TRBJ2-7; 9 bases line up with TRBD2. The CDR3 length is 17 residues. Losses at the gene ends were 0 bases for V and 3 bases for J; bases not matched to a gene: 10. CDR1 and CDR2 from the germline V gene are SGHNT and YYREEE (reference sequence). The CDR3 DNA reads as TGTGCCAGCAGCTTGGGGGGGGCCAGCGGGAGGCACTACGAGCAGTACTTC. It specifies CASSLGGASGRHYEQYF.

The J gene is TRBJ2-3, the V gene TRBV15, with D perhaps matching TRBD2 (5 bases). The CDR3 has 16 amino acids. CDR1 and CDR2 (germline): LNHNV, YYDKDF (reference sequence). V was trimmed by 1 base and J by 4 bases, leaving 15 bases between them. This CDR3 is CATSRGASLIPDTQYF. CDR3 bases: TGTGCCACCAGCAGAGGAGCTAGCTTAATCCCAGATACGCAGTATTTT.

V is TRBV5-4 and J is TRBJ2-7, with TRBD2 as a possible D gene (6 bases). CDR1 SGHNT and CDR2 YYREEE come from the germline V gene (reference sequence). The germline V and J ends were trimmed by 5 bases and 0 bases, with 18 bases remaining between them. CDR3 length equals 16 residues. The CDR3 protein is CASSTPGLKSSYEQYF. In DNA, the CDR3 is TGTGCCAGCAGTACCCCGGGACTGAAGAGCTCCTACGAGCAGTACTTC. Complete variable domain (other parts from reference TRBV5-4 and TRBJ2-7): ETGVTQSPTHLIKTRGQQVTLRCSSQSGHNTVSWYQQALGQGPQFIFQYYREEENGRGNFPPRFSGLQFPNYSSELNVNALELDDSALYLCASSTPGLKSSYEQYFGPGTRLTVT.

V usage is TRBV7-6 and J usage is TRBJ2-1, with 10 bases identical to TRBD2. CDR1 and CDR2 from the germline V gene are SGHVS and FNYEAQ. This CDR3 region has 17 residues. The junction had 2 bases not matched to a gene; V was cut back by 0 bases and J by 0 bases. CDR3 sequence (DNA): TGTGCCAGCAGCTTAGCGCCTAGCGGGAGCTCCTACAATGAGCAGTTCTTC. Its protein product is CASSLAPSGSSYNEQFF.

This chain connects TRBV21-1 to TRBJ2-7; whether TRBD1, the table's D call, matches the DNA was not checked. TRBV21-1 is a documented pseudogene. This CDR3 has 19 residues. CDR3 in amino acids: CASSSPRGRTGAMAYEQYF. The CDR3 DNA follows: TGTGCCAGCAGCTCCCCGCGTGGACGGACAGGGGCAATGGCCTACGAGCAGTACTTC.

The CDR3 sequence: CASTRGRNTEAFF. As DNA, the CDR3 is TGTGCCAGCACCCGCGGAAGGAACACTGAAGCTTTCTTT. The J gene is TRBJ1-1, the V gene TRBV7-9; no clear D gene. CDR1 SEHNR and CDR2 FQNEAQ come from the germline V gene (reference sequence). Between the trimmed V and J ends, which lost 7 bases and 1 base, there was a span of 10 bases. CDR3 length equals 13 residues.

The CDR3: CASSGSGTSRAGELFF. The CDR3 bases are TGTGCCAGCAGTGGATCCGGGACTAGTCGGGCCGGGGAGCTGTTTTTT. The chain recombines TRBV6-6 with TRBJ2-2; 8 bases are a match to TRBD2. The CDR3 runs 16 residues. CDR1 and CDR2 from the germline V gene are MNHNY and SVGAGI (reference sequence). With 5 bases clipped from V and 6 bases from J, the junction kept 11 bases outside the gene matches.

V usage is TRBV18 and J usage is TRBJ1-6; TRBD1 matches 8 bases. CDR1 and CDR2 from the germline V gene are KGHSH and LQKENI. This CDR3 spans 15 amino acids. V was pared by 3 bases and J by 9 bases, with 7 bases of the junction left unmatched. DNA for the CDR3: TGTGCCAGCTCACCGGCGACAGGGGAAAGTTCACCCCTCCACTTT. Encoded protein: CASSPATGESSPLHF.

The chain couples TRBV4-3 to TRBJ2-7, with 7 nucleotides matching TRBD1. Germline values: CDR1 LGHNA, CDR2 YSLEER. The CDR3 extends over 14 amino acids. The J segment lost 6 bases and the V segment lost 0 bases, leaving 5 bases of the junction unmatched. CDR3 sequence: CASSQDPHRGEQYF. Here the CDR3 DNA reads TGCGCCAGCAGCCAAGACCCCCACAGGGGCGAGCAGTACTTC.

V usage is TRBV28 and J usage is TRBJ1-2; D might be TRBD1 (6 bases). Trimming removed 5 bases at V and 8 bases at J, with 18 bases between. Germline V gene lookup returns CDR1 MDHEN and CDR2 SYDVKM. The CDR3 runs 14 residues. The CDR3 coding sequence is TGTGCCAGCAGTGAACAGGGAATAAAGGGGGGCTACACCTTC. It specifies CASSEQGIKGGYTF.